These T cell receptor beta chains were read from a single sample in a study of T cells after yellow fever vaccination. TCRdb itself ran the 5' RACE reads through MiXCR, one entry per CDR3 protein. The sample records some 120,000 distinct CDR3 sequences, about 8.2% being singletons. The specimen was CD8+ T cells sorted from PBMCs, collected on the day of the yellow fever booster vaccination. These receptor sequences come from a young man who received the YFV17D yellow fever vaccine. Both conserved end residues are part of each CDR3. D genes are given only for firm matches. Only some rows state a clone size, as once, few, many or a class for expanded clones.

cdr3_aa cdr3_nt j_call d_call v_call clone_size
CASSYQRGGRSYNEQFF TGTGCCAGCAGTTACCAGCGGGGGGGCCGCTCCTACAATGAGCAGTTCTTC TRBJ2-1 TRBD2 TRBV6-5 few
CASSPSRGGWTDTQYF TGCGCCAGCAGCCCTTCCCGGGGGGGGTGGACAGATACGCAGTATTTT TRBJ2-3 TRBD2 TRBV4-1 -
CASSLSGLFHYEQYF TGTGCCAGCAGTTTATCAGGCCTTTTCCATTACGAGCAGTACTTC TRBJ2-7 - TRBV27 few
CASSQDPGGPHNEQFF TGCGCCAGCAGCCAAGATCCCGGGGGTCCCCACAATGAGCAGTTCTTC TRBJ2-1 - TRBV4-1 few
CASSQVASGGSYEQYF TGCGCCAGCAGCCAAGTCGCGAGCGGGGGATCCTACGAGCAGTACTTC TRBJ2-7 TRBD2 TRBV4-3 few
CASSVGGLAGGYIYNEQFF TGTGCCAGCAGCGTCGGAGGGCTAGCGGGGGGGTATATCTACAATGAGCAGTTCTTC TRBJ2-1 TRBD2 TRBV7-6 few
CASSFGLYNEQFF TGTGCCAGTAGCTTCGGACTCTACAATGAGCAGTTCTTC TRBJ2-1 - TRBV19 -
CSARPAPWGFNNEQFF TGCAGTGCTAGACCAGCCCCATGGGGGTTCAACAATGAGCAGTTCTTC TRBJ2-1 - TRBV20-1 -
CASSLAGTGSDTQYF TGCGCCAGCAGCTTGGCCGGGACAGGGTCAGATACGCAGTATTTT TRBJ2-3 TRBD1 TRBV5-1 -
CASSSAQRGSTDTQYF TGTGCCAGCAGCTCAGCCCAGCGGGGAAGCACAGATACGCAGTATTTT TRBJ2-3 TRBD2 TRBV7-2 few
CASSFHPYGYTF TGTGCCAGCAGTTTTCACCCCTATGGCTACACCTTC TRBJ1-2 - TRBV6-2/TRBV6-3 -
CASSQAGGGGFYNSPLHF TGTGCCAGCAGCCAAGCCGGGGGGGGGGGTTTCTATAATTCACCCCTCCACTTT TRBJ1-6 - TRBV4-2 -
CASSPVPGQGGSTDTQYF TGTGCCAGCAGCCCAGTCCCGGGACAGGGGGGCAGCACAGATACGCAGTATTTT TRBJ2-3 TRBD1 TRBV11-2 -
CASSVGGGPPATGNTIYF TGTGCCAGCAGCGTAGGTGGGGGACCCCCGGCTACTGGAAACACCATATATTTT TRBJ1-3 - TRBV9 -
CASSQTGGSEETQYF TGTGCCAGCAGTCAGACGGGGGGCAGTGAAGAGACCCAGTACTTC TRBJ2-5 - TRBV7-9 -
CTSSHPGGSDTEAFF TGCACCAGCAGCCACCCAGGAGGCAGTGACACTGAAGCTTTCTTT TRBJ1-1 - TRBV1 few
CASSGRFYEQYF TGTGCCAGCAGCGGTAGATTCTACGAGCAGTACTTC TRBJ2-7 - TRBV7-9 once
CASSRGVGDEQFF TGTGCCAGTAGTCGTGGGGTAGGGGACGAGCAGTTCTTC TRBJ2-1 - TRBV19 few
CASSTWTGSEAFF TGCGCCAGCAGCACCTGGACAGGGTCGGAAGCTTTCTTT TRBJ1-1 TRBD1 TRBV4-3 -
CASSQDRLAGGDEQFF TGTGCCAGCAGCCAAGACCGACTAGCGGGGGGGGATGAGCAGTTCTTC TRBJ2-1 TRBD2 TRBV4-2 -
CASSFLQETQYF TGTGCCAGCAGCTTTCTCCAAGAGACCCAGTACTTC TRBJ2-5 - TRBV7-9 -
CASSQEHARVSYEQYF TGCGCCAGCAGCCAAGAACACGCCAGGGTGTCCTACGAGCAGTACTTC TRBJ2-7 - TRBV4-1 -
CASSYTQGLYSNQPQHF TGTGCCAGCAGTTACACCCAAGGGCTCTATAGCAATCAGCCCCAGCATTTT TRBJ1-5 - TRBV6-6 many
CASSPKEIYEQYF TGTGCCAGCTCACCAAAGGAAATCTACGAGCAGTACTTC TRBJ2-7 - TRBV18 -
CASSLVLFTGELFF TGTGCCAGCAGCTTAGTCCTCTTCACCGGGGAGCTGTTTTTT TRBJ2-2 - TRBV7-8 many
CASQITGTEAFF TGTGCCTCCCAGATCACGGGGACTGAAGCTTTCTTT TRBJ1-1 - TRBV2 -
CASSQDQGRYTDTQYF TGCGCCAGCAGCCAAGATCAGGGTCGTTACACAGATACGCAGTATTTT TRBJ2-3 - TRBV4-3 -
CASSLTGASSYEQYF TGCGCCAGCAGCTTAACCGGGGCGAGCTCCTACGAGCAGTACTTC TRBJ2-7 - TRBV5-1 many
CASSVDRYYGYTF TGTGCCAGCAGCGTAGACAGGTACTATGGCTACACCTTC TRBJ1-2 - TRBV9 few
CSVRDRGSYTEAFF TGCAGCGTCCGGGACAGGGGTTCGTACACTGAAGCTTTCTTT TRBJ1-1 TRBD1 TRBV29-1 few